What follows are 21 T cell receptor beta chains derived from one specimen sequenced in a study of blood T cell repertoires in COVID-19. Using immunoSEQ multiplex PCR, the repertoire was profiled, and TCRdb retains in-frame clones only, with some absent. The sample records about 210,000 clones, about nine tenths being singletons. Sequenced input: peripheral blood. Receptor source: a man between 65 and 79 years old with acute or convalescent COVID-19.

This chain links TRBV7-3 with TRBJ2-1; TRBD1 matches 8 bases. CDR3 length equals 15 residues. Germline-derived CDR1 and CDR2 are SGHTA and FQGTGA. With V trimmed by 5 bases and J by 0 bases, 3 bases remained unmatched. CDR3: CASSPDRDSYNEQFF. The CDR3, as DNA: TGTGCCAGCAGCCCGGACAGGGACTCCTACAATGAGCAGTTCTTC. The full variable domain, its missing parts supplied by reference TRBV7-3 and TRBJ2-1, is GAGVSQTPSNKVTEKGKYVELRCDPISGHTALYWYRQSLGQGPEFLIYFQGTGAADDSGLPNDRFFAVRPEGSVSTLKIQRTERGDSAVYLCASSPDRDSYNEQFFGPGTRLTVL.

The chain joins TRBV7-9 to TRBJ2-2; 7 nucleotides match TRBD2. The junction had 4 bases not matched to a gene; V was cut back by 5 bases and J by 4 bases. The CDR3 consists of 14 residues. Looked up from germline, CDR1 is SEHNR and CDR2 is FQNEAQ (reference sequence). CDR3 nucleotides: TGTGCCAGCAGCCCGGGACTATCCACCGGGGAGCTGTTTTTT. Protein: CASSPGLSTGELFF.

The chain's CDR3 is CASSQQRGTQYF. The DNA for the CDR3 is TGTGCCAGCAGTCAACAGCGGGGAACGCAGTATTTT. The rearrangement joins TRBV7-6 to TRBJ2-3, with 7 nucleotides matching TRBD2. V shed 6 bases, J shed 9 bases, and the junction held 6 bases outside the gene matches. The CDR3 extends over 12 amino acids. In germline, CDR1 is SGHVS, CDR2 FNYEAQ.

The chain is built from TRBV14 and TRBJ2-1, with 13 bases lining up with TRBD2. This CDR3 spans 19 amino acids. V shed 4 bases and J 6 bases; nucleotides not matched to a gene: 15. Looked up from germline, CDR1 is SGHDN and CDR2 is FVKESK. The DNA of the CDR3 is TGTGCCAGCAGCCTTAGGACTAGCGGGAGAAAGGTGCGTCTCAATGAGCAGTTCTTC. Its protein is CASSLRTSGRKVRLNEQFF.

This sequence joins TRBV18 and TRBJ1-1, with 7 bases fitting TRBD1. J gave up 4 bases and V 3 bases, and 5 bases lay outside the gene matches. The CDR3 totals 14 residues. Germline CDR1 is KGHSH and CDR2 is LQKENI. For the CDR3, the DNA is TGTGCCAGCTCACCTTATGACAGGGTCACTGAAGCTTTCTTT. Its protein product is CASSPYDRVTEAFF.

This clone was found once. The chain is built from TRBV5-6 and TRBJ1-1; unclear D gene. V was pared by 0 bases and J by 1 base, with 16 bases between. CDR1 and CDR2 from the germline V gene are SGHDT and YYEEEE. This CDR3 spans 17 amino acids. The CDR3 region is CASSLGLAYPTNTEAFF. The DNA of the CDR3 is TGTGCCAGCAGCTTGGGGTTAGCATATCCCACGAACACTGAAGCTTTCTTT.

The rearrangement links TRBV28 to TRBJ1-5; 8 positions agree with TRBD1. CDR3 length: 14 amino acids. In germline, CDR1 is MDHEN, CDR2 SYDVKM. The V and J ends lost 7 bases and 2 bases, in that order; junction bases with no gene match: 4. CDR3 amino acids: CASTSTGGNQPQHF. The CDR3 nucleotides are TGTGCCAGCACCTCGACAGGGGGCAATCAGCCCCAGCATTTT.

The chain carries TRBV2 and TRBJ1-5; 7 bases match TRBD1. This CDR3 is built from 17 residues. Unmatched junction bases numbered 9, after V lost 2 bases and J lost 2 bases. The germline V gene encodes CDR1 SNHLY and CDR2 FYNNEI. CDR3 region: CASSENRDSFRNQPQHF. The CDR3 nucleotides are TGTGCCAGCAGTGAAAACCGGGACAGCTTTCGCAATCAGCCCCAGCATTTT. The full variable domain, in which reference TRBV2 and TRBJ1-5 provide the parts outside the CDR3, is EPEVTQTPSHQVTQMGQEVILRCVPISNHLYFYWYRQILGQKVEFLVSFYNNEISEKSEIFDDQFSVERPDGSNFTLKIRSTKLEDSAMYFCASSENRDSFRNQPQHFGDGTRLSIL.

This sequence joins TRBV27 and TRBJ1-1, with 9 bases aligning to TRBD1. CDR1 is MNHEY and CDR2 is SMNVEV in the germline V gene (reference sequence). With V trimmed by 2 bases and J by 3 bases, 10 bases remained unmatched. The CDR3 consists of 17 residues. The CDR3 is CASSLNRGQVLDTEAFF. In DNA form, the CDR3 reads TGTGCCAGCAGTTTAAACAGGGGGCAGGTTTTGGACACTGAAGCTTTCTTT.

CDR3 in amino acids: CASSSTGMGDTQYF. The CDR3 DNA reads as TGTGCCAGCAGCTCGACAGGGATGGGAGATACGCAGTATTTT. The chain couples TRBV7-9 to TRBJ2-3, with TRBD1 matching 7 bases. With 4 bases clipped from V and 5 bases from J, the junction kept 6 bases outside the gene matches. The CDR3 consists of 14 residues. Germline assignment: CDR1 SEHNR and CDR2 FQNEAQ (reference sequence). Based on the CDR3 plus reference TRBV7-9 and TRBJ2-3, the full variable domain is DTGVSQNPRHKITKRGQNVTFRCDPISEHNRLYWYRQTLGQGPEFLTYFQNEAQLEKSRLLSDRFSAERPKGSFSTLEIQRTEQGDSAMYLCASSSTGMGDTQYFGPGTRLTVL.

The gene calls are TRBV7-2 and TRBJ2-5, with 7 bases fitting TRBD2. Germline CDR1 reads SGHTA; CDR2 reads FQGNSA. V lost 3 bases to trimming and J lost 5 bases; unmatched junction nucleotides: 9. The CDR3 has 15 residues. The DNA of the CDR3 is TGTGCCAGCAGCTTTAAAGGGGAGGGCCGGGAGACCCAGTACTTC. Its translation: CASSFKGEGRETQYF.

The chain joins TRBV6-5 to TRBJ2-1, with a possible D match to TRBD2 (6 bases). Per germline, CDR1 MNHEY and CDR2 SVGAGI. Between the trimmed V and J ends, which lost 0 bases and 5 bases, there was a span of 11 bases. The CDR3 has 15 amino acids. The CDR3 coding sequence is TGTGCCAGCAGTTACTCGCGCGGGACCCACAATGAGCAGTTCTTC. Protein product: CASSYSRGTHNEQFF.

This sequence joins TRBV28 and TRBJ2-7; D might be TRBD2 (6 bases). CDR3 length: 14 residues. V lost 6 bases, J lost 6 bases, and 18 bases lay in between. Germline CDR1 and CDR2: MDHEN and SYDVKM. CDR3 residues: CASSLTSFRSEQYF. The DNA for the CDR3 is TGTGCCAGCAGCCTTACTAGCTTTAGAAGCGAGCAGTACTTC.

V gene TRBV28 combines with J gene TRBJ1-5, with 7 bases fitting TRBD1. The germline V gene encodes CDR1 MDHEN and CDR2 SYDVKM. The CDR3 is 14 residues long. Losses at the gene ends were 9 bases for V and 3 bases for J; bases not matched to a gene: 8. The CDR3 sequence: CASLTGADNQPQHF. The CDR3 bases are TGTGCCAGTCTTACAGGGGCGGACAATCAGCCCCAGCATTTT.

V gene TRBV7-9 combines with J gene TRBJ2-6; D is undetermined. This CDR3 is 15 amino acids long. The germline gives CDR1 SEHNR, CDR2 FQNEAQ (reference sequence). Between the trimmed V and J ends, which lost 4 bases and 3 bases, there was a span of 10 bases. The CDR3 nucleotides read TGTGCCAGCAGCTCCGTCTTCGGTGGGGCCAACGTCCTGACTTTC. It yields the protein CASSSVFGGANVLTF.

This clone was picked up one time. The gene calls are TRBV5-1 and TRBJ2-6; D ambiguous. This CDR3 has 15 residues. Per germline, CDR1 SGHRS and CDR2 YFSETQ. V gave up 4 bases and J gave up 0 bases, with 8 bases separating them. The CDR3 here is CASSLIFSGANVLTF. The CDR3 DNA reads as TGCGCCAGCAGCCTAATTTTCTCTGGGGCCAACGTCCTGACTTTC.

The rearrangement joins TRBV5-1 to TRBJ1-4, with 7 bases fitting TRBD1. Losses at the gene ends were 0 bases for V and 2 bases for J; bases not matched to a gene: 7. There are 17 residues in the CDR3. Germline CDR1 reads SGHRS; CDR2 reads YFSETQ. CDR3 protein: CASSLDLAGGTNEKLFF. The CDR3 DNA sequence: TGCGCCAGCAGCTTGGACTTAGCAGGGGGGACTAATGAAAAACTGTTTTTT.

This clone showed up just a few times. CDR3 nucleotide sequence: TGTGCCAGTAGTATGGTGAGCGGGAGGGGCTACAATGAGCAGTTCTTC. Amino acids: CASSMVSGRGYNEQFF. This chain uses TRBV19 with TRBJ2-1; 10 bases line up with TRBD2. The CDR3 covers 16 residues. Germline CDR1 is LNHDA and CDR2 is SQIVND (reference sequence). V lost 3 bases to trimming and J lost 3 bases; unmatched junction nucleotides: 5.

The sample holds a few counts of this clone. CDR3: CATSRGGPSGANVLTF. The CDR3, as DNA: TGTGCCACCAGCAGGGGAGGGCCCTCTGGGGCCAACGTCCTGACTTTC. This chain uses TRBV15 with TRBJ2-6; 7 bases line up with TRBD2. The germline V gene has CDR1 LNHNV and CDR2 YYDKDF (reference sequence). The trim removed 3 bases at V and 0 bases at J, leaving 2 bases unmatched. This CDR3 comprises 16 residues.

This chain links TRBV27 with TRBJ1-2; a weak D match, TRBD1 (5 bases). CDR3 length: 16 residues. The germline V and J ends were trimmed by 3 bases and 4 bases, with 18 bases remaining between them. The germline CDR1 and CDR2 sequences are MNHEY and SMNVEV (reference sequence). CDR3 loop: CASSFSARVTGYGYTF. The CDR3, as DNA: TGTGCCAGCAGTTTTTCGGCTAGGGTTACAGGCTATGGCTACACCTTC.

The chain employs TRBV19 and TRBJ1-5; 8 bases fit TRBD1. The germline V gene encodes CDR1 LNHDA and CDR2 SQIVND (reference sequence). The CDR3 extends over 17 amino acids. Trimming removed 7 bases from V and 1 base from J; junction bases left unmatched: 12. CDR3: CASTLSAGGESNQPQHF. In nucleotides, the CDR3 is TGTGCCAGTACTCTGTCGGCAGGGGGCGAGAGCAATCAGCCCCAGCATTTT. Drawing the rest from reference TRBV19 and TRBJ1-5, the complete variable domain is DGGITQSPKYLFRKEGQNVTLSCEQNLNHDAMYWYRQDPGQGLRLIYYSQIVNDFQKGDIAEGYSVSREKKESFPLTVTSAQKNPTAFYLCASTLSAGGESNQPQHFGDGTRLSIL.